The 30 T cell receptor beta chains below come from one sample, sequenced in a study of blood T cell repertoires in COVID-19. The data were produced by immunoSEQ multiplex PCR, yet TCRdb's version contains in-frame clones alone and is incomplete. This table holds tens of thousands of clones, over 80% found once. Sequenced: peripheral blood. These receptors were collected from a woman aged 55-75 years with acute or convalescent COVID-19.

This chain's CDR3 is CAWSSGNGWTNTEAFF. CDR3 sequence (DNA): TGTGCCTGGAGTTCCGGGAACGGTTGGACGAACACTGAAGCTTTCTTT. The gene calls are TRBV30 and TRBJ1-1; no firm D call. Trimming left V 2 bases short and J 1 base short, with 17 bases between. This CDR3 contains 16 residues. Germline V gene data show CDR1 as GTSNPN and CDR2 as SVGIG (reference sequence).

This clone was detected once. One end of the junction varies from germline; a read error may be responsible. The chain carries TRBV18 and TRBJ2-7, with D possibly matching TRBD2 (5 bases). The CDR3 sequence is 13 residues long. CDR1 is KGHSH and CDR2 is LQKENI in the germline V gene. The CDR3 DNA is TGTGCCAGCTCACATAAAAGCGGAATAGGTATCTTCTTC. It yields the protein CASSHKSGIGIFF. Full variable domain (outside the CDR3, taken from reference TRBV18 and TRBJ2-7): NAGVMQNPRHLVRRRGQEARLRCSPMKGHSHVYWYRQLPEEGLKFMVYLQKENIIDESGMPKERFSAEFPKEGPSILRIQQVVRGDSAAYFCASSHKSGIGIFFGPGTRLTVT.

V gene TRBV3-1 (or the pseudogene TRBV3-2) combines with J gene TRBJ1-2; D unresolved. This CDR3 comprises 17 residues. CDR1 LGHDT and CDR2 YNNKEL come from the germline V gene (reference sequence). The V end was cut by 0 bases, the J end by 5 bases, with 19 bases between. CDR3 residues: CASSQEERLGSGYGYTF. CDR3 nucleotide sequence: TGTGCCAGCAGCCAAGAGGAGAGGTTAGGATCTGGGTATGGCTACACCTTC.

J is TRBJ2-5 and V is TRBV9; 9 nucleotides match TRBD2. The germline CDR1 and CDR2 sequences are SGDLS and YYNGEE. The CDR3 is 16 amino acids. With 0 bases clipped from V and 2 bases from J, the junction kept 5 bases outside the gene matches. CDR3 coding DNA: TGTGCCAGCAGCGTAGCTCCTAGCGGGAATCAAGAGACCCAGTACTTC. Encoded protein: CASSVAPSGNQETQYF.

The gene calls are TRBV11-2 and TRBJ1-6, with 9 nucleotides matching TRBD1. The length of the CDR3 is 15 residues. V lost 3 bases, J lost 10 bases, and 7 bases stayed unmatched. The germline V gene has CDR1 SGHAT and CDR2 FQNNGV. CDR3 DNA: TGTGCCAGCAGCTTCGAGACAGGGGGTGGGTCACCCCTCCACTTT. It yields the protein CASSFETGGGSPLHF.

The genes are TRBV27 and TRBJ2-3; no definite D call. The V and J ends lost 6 bases and 1 base respectively, with 11 bases between them. CDR1 is MNHEY and CDR2 is SMNVEV in the germline V gene (reference sequence). This CDR3 is built from 14 residues. DNA for the CDR3: TGTGCCAGCAGGCCCCTTGGCCGCACAGATACGCAGTATTTT. Its protein is CASRPLGRTDTQYF.

The V gene is TRBV7-2, the J gene TRBJ1-2; 7 positions match TRBD1. The CDR3 loop spans 13 amino acids. V shed 5 bases, J shed 10 bases, and the junction held 10 bases outside the gene matches. Germline loops: CDR1 SGHTA, CDR2 FQGNSA. The CDR3 region has the DNA TGTGCCAGCAGCACGGACAGGTCTCCCTCCTACACCTTC. This encodes CASSTDRSPSYTF.

The count of this clone is one. The chain links TRBV7-8 to TRBJ2-5; 11 positions agree with TRBD2. The junction had 30 bases not matched to a gene; V was cut back by 5 bases and J by 4 bases. The CDR3 length is 23 residues. Germline CDR1 SGHVS, CDR2 FQNEAQ. CDR3 sequence: CASSLPGGQGLLAGGTSRETQYF. In DNA form, the CDR3 reads TGTGCCAGCAGCCTCCCTGGGGGACAGGGTCTGCTAGCGGGGGGAACGTCGAGAGAGACCCAGTACTTC. Drawing the rest from reference TRBV7-8 and TRBJ2-5, the complete variable domain is GAGVSQSPRYKVAKRGQDVALRCDPISGHVSLFWYQQALGQGPEFLTYFQNEAQLDKSGLPSDRFFAERPEGSVSTLKIQRTQQEDSAVYLCASSLPGGQGLLAGGTSRETQYFGPGTRLLVL.

The chain employs TRBV11-1 and TRBJ2-2; 11 bases match TRBD2. With 2 bases clipped from V and 4 bases from J, the junction kept 3 bases outside the gene matches. This CDR3 is 16 amino acids long. The germline gives CDR1 SGHAT, CDR2 FQDESV (reference sequence). CDR3 region: CASSLSSGGFTGELFF. In DNA form, the CDR3 reads TGTGCCAGCAGCTTATCTAGCGGGGGGTTCACCGGGGAGCTGTTTTTT. Filled out from reference TRBV11-1 and TRBJ2-2, the complete variable domain reads EAEVAQSPRYKITEKSQAVAFWCDPISGHATLYWYRQILGQGPELLVQFQDESVVDDSQLPKDRFSAERLKGVDSTLKIQPAELGDSAMYLCASSLSSGGFTGELFFGEGSRLTVL.

Here the CDR3 reads CASSTVNYGYTF. CDR3 sequence (DNA): TGTGCCAGCAGTACAGTCAACTATGGCTACACCTTC. This rearrangement joins TRBV6-2 or TRBV6-3 to TRBJ1-2; D remains ambiguous. CDR3 length: 12 residues. V lost 5 bases, J lost 2 bases, and 6 bases lay in between. CDR1 and CDR2 (germline): MNHEY, SVGEGT.

The CDR3 region is CASSEGPRVNSPLHF. The CDR3 nucleotides are TGTGCCAGCAGTGAAGGTCCCAGGGTTAACTCACCCCTCCACTTT. This chain joins TRBV25-1 and TRBJ1-6; D is perhaps TRBD1 (5 bases). With 2 bases removed from V and 10 bases from J, the gap between germline ends came to 15 bases. From germline, CDR1 is MGHDK and CDR2 SYGVNS. This CDR3 is 15 amino acids long.

This clone was observed a handful of times. This chain uses TRBV6-5 with TRBJ2-1; 9 bases are shared with TRBD2. The CDR3 has 14 residues. V shed 4 bases, J shed 7 bases, and the junction held 5 bases outside the gene matches. Germline CDR1 MNHEY, CDR2 SVGAGI. In DNA, the CDR3 is TGTGCCAGCAGTTGGGGACTAGCAGGGAATGAGCAGTTCTTC. Translation: CASSWGLAGNEQFF.

The genes are TRBV5-4 and TRBJ1-1, with 8 bases fitting TRBD1. Germline CDR1 SGHNT, CDR2 YYREEE (reference sequence). The CDR3 has 14 residues. Germline trimming cut 2 bases from V and 5 bases from J; bases unmatched to any gene: 5. CDR3 region: CASSFENRGTEAFF. CDR3 nucleotide sequence: TGTGCCAGCAGCTTTGAAAACAGGGGGACTGAAGCTTTCTTT.

The J gene is TRBJ2-5, the V gene TRBV11-2; 7 bases match TRBD1. The J segment lost 1 base and the V segment lost 6 bases, leaving 20 bases of the junction unmatched. CDR3 length equals 19 residues. The germline gives CDR1 SGHAT, CDR2 FQNNGV. CDR3 amino acids: CASRRQGFSVRRSQETQYF. The CDR3 DNA reads as TGTGCCAGCAGAAGACAGGGTTTTTCGGTGCGACGGAGCCAAGAGACCCAGTACTTC. The complete variable domain, with remaining parts taken from reference TRBV11-2 and TRBJ2-5, reads EAGVAQSPRYKIIEKRQSVAFWCNPISGHATLYWYQQILGQGPKLLIQFQNNGVVDDSQLPKDRFSAERLKGVDSTLKIQPAKLEDSAVYLCASRRQGFSVRRSQETQYFGPGTRLLVL.

The chain combines TRBV24-1 with TRBJ2-7, with 7 bases lining up with TRBD1. CDR1 is KGHDR and CDR2 is SFDVKD in the germline V gene. The V and J ends lost 4 bases and 6 bases, in that order; junction bases with no gene match: 8. This CDR3 has 14 residues. The CDR3 region has the DNA TGTGCCACCAGTGACCCTACAGGGGTGGGCGAGCAGTACTTC. Its translation: CATSDPTGVGEQYF.

The rearrangement links TRBV6-4 to TRBJ1-5, with D uncertain. V gave up 0 bases and J gave up 10 bases, with 10 bases separating them. This CDR3 contains 13 residues. Germline lookup yields CDR1 MRHNA and CDR2 SNTAGT. The CDR3 region has the DNA TGTGCCAGCAGTGACTCGGCGGGGTCCCCCCAGCATTTT. It is translated as CASSDSAGSPQHF.

This chain connects TRBV5-8 to TRBJ2-3; 8 bases map to TRBD2. V dropped 4 bases and J dropped 11; count of bases not matched to a gene: 6. The CDR3 has 12 amino acids. CDR1 is SGHTS, CDR2 YDEGEE, per germline. CDR3 in amino acids: CASSPGGGQQYF. The CDR3, as DNA: TGTGCCAGCAGCCCGGGAGGGGGTCAGCAGTATTTT.

The V gene is TRBV5-1, the J gene TRBJ2-3; 12 nucleotides match TRBD2. CDR3 size: 16 residues. Germline assignment: CDR1 SGHRS and CDR2 YFSETQ. V lost 4 bases and J lost 4; bases outside the gene matches: 7. DNA of the CDR3: TGCGCCAGCAGCCGGATCGCTAGCGGGGGGGCAGATACGCAGTATTTT. Residues: CASSRIASGGADTQYF.

This rearrangement joins TRBV5-1 to TRBJ2-1; D may be TRBD2 (6 bases). The CDR3 is made up of 16 amino acids. V was clipped by 0 bases and J by 0 bases, with 10 bases between them. Germline loops: CDR1 SGHRS, CDR2 YFSETQ. The DNA of the CDR3 is TGCGCCAGCAGCTTGGAGGGACTCAGCTCCTACAATGAGCAGTTCTTC. Amino acids: CASSLEGLSSYNEQFF.

The CDR3 DNA follows: TGTGCCAGCAGCCACACGAACACAGGGGGGAACAATGAGCAGTTCTTC. Translating it yields CASSHTNTGGNNEQFF. The chain links TRBV7-9 to TRBJ2-1, with TRBD1 matching over 8 bases. Germline assignment: CDR1 SEHNR and CDR2 FQNEAQ (reference sequence). Trimming cost V 5 bases and J 5 bases; bases outside gene matches: 11. The CDR3 extends over 16 amino acids.

The rearrangement joins TRBV7-2 to TRBJ2-1; 13 bases match TRBD2. This CDR3 comprises 14 residues. Germline V gene sequence: CDR1 SGHTA, CDR2 FQGNSA. V lost 5 bases to trimming and J lost 7 bases; unmatched junction nucleotides: 2. The CDR3, as DNA: TGTGCCAGCAGCCCGGGACTAGCGGGGAATGAGCAGTTCTTC. Amino acids: CASSPGLAGNEQFF.

The rearrangement links TRBV18 to TRBJ2-7, with a weak D call TRBD2 (5 bases). In germline, CDR1 is KGHSH, CDR2 LQKENI. The CDR3 runs 13 residues. Trimming shortened V by 2 bases and J by 5 bases, and 10 bases separated the two germline ends. CDR3 nucleotide sequence: TGTGCCAGCTCACCATTTAGCGAGGACGAGCAGTACTTC. This gives the protein CASSPFSEDEQYF.

This clone showed up just a few times. This rearrangement joins TRBV9 to TRBJ2-2; 11 bases are shared with TRBD2. This CDR3 has 16 residues. From germline, CDR1 is SGDLS and CDR2 YYNGEE. The junction had 4 bases not matched to a gene; V was cut back by 4 bases and J by 2 bases. CDR3 DNA: TGTGCCAGCAGCATAGCGGGAGGGGAAAACACCGGGGAGCTGTTTTTT. This codes for CASSIAGGENTGELFF.

This clone has only a few counts. This sequence joins TRBV9 and TRBJ1-4, with D hard to call. The CDR3 runs to 15 residues. In germline, CDR1 is SGDLS, CDR2 YYNGEE. V gave up 4 bases and J gave up 3 bases, with 13 bases separating them. DNA for the CDR3: TGTGCCAGCAGCCCCCTTGGAGGCTCTAATGAAAAACTGTTTTTT. Protein sequence: CASSPLGGSNEKLFF.

The chain combines TRBV10-3 with TRBJ1-5, with TRBD1 matching over 9 bases. Germline values: CDR1 ENHRY, CDR2 SYGVKD. This CDR3 contains 17 residues. V trimming: 8 bases; J trimming: 2 bases; junction bases outside the gene matches: 13. The chain's CDR3 is CAISPGQGKSRNQPQHF. The CDR3 DNA follows: TGTGCCATCTCTCCGGGACAGGGAAAGTCGCGCAATCAGCCCCAGCATTTT.

The V call is TRBV7-9, the J call TRBJ1-5; the match to TRBD1 covers 7 bases. The CDR3 extends over 15 amino acids. CDR1 is SEHNR and CDR2 is FQNEAQ in the germline V gene (reference sequence). The V and J ends lost 4 bases and 0 bases, in that order; junction bases with no gene match: 3. The CDR3 coding sequence is TGTGCCAGCAGCTCGGGACAGAATAGCAATCAGCCCCAGCATTTT. Translation: CASSSGQNSNQPQHF. The complete variable domain, with remaining parts taken from reference TRBV7-9 and TRBJ1-5, reads DTGVSQNPRHKITKRGQNVTFRCDPISEHNRLYWYRQTLGQGPEFLTYFQNEAQLEKSRLLSDRFSAERPKGSFSTLEIQRTEQGDSAMYLCASSSGQNSNQPQHFGDGTRLSIL.

V gene TRBV30 combines with J gene TRBJ2-5; 7 bases are a match to TRBD1. Per germline, CDR1 GTSNPN and CDR2 SVGIG (reference sequence). CDR3 length equals 16 residues. Trimming removed 2 bases from V and 1 base from J; junction bases left unmatched: 10. CDR3 sequence: CAWSHTRTGRQETQYF. CDR3 DNA: TGTGCCTGGAGTCACACTCGGACAGGTCGCCAAGAGACCCAGTACTTC.

The chain recombines TRBV19 with TRBJ1-5; D not certain. This CDR3 is 14 amino acids long. Trimming shortened V by 7 bases and J by 3 bases, and 13 bases separated the two germline ends. Germline CDR1 reads LNHDA; CDR2 reads SQIVND (reference sequence). This CDR3 reads CASTPREFNQPQHF. DNA for the CDR3: TGTGCCAGTACCCCACGGGAGTTCAATCAGCCCCAGCATTTT.

The chain employs TRBV7-2 and TRBJ1-1, with TRBD1 matching 7 bases. This CDR3 is 13 amino acids long. CDR1 SGHTA and CDR2 FQGNSA come from the germline V gene. V lost 5 bases and J lost 7; bases outside the gene matches: 7. The CDR3 DNA is TGTGCCAGCAGCCGCGACAGGGTTGGTGAAGCTTTCTTT. Its protein is CASSRDRVGEAFF.

This rearrangement joins TRBV10-2 to TRBJ2-3, with 7 bases matching TRBD1. Germline V gene sequence: CDR1 WSHSY, CDR2 SAAADI. After removal of 6 bases from V and 1 base from J, the junction contained 7 bases not matched to a gene. The CDR3 totals 15 residues. CDR3 residues: CASRARDSRTDTQYF. CDR3 coding DNA: TGCGCCAGCAGGGCCCGGGACAGTCGCACAGATACGCAGTATTTT.